This section outlines one T cell receptor (beta chain) sequence together with its context. The CDR3 runs 15 residues. Germline lookup yields CDR1 DFQATT and CDR2 SNEGSKA (reference sequence). V shed 5 bases, J shed 3 bases, and the junction held 10 bases outside the gene matches. This record comes from a study of response to subunit inactivated influenza vaccine. TCRdb re-analysed the RT-PCR reads in MiXCR, keeping a single row per CDR3 protein. The sample comprises around 600,000 distinct CDR3 sequences, about 11% of which are singletons, and approximately 9.9% rests with the top ten. This same sample was also taken into another study, of T cells expressing NK-cell markers. That work adds: UMI-tagged 5'RACE template switching yielded the TCR beta cDNA.

This clonotype was sampled from a man between 45 and 60 years old who received an inactivated influenza vaccine. The chain is built from TRBV20-1 and TRBJ2-3, with 8 bases aligning to TRBD2. Sequenced here: PBMCs from blood, sampled on the day of vaccination. CDR3 in DNA: TGCAGTGCTTATCCTAGCGGGCTAGAAACAGATACGCAGTATTTT. As protein: CSAYPSGLETDTQYF.